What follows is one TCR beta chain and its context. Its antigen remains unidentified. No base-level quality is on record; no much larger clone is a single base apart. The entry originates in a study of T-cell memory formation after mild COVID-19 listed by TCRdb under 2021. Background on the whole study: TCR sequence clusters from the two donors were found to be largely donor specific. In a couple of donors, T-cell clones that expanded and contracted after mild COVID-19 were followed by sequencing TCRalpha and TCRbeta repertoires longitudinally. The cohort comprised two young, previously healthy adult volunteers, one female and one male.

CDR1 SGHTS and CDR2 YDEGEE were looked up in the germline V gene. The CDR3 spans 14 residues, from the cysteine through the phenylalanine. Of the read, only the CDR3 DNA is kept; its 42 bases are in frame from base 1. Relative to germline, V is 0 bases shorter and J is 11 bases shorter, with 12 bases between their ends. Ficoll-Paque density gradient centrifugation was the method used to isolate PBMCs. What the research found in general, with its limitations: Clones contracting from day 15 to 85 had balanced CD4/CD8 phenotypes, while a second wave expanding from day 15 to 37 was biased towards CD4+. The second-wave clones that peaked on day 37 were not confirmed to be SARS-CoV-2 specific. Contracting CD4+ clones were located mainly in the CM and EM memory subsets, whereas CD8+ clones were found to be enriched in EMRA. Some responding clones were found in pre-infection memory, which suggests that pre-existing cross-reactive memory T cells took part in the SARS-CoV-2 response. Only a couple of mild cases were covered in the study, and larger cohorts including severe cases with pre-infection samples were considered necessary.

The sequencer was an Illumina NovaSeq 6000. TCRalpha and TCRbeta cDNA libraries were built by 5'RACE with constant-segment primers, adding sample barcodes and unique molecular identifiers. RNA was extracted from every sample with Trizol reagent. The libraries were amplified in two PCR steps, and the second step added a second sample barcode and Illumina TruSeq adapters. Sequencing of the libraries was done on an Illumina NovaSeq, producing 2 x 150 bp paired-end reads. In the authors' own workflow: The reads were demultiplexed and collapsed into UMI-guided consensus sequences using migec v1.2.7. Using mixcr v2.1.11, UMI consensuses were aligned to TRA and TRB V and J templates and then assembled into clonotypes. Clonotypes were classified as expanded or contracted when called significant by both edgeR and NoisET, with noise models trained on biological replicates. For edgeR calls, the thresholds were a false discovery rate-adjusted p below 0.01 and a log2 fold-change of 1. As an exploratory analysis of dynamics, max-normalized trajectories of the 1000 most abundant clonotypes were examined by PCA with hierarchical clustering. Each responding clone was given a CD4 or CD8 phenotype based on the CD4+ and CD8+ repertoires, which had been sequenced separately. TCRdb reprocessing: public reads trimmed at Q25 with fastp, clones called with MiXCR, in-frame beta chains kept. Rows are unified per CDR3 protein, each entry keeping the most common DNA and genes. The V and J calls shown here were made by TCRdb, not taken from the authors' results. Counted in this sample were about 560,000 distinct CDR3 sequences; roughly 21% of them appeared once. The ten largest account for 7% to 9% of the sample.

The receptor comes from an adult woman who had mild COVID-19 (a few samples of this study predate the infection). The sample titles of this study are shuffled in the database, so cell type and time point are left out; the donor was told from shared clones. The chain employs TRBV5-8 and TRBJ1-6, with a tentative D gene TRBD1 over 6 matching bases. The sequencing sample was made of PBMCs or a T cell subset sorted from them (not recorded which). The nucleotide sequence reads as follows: TGTGCCAGCAGCTTGGCCAGGGGACTCCCACCCCTCCACTTT. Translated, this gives CASSLARGLPPLHF.